This T cell receptor (beta chain) was obtained from a study of T cells in Graves' hyperthyroidism and ophthalmopathy. TCR beta CDR3 sequences were amplified from RNA transcripts. HTBI primers were the set used in a first-round RT-PCR of the TCR CDR3. TCRdb redid the calling of the multiplex PCR reads with MiXCR, one entry per CDR3 protein. The table has about 320,000 distinct CDR3 sequences, around 16% seen once. From germline, CDR1 is SGHNT and CDR2 YENEEA. This CDR3 contains 17 residues. V lost 1 base, J lost 1 base, and 16 bases lay in between. In its sample, this clonotype was seen many times. This sequence joins TRBV11-3 and TRBJ2-5, with D unresolved. The clonotype comes from a man in his thirties or forties with Graves' hyperthyroidism. Sequenced: blood. The CDR3 coding sequence is TGTGCCAGCAGCTTAGCATTTTCCGCTCGAGCCCAAGAGACCCAGTACTTC. Translating it yields CASSLAFSARAQETQYF.